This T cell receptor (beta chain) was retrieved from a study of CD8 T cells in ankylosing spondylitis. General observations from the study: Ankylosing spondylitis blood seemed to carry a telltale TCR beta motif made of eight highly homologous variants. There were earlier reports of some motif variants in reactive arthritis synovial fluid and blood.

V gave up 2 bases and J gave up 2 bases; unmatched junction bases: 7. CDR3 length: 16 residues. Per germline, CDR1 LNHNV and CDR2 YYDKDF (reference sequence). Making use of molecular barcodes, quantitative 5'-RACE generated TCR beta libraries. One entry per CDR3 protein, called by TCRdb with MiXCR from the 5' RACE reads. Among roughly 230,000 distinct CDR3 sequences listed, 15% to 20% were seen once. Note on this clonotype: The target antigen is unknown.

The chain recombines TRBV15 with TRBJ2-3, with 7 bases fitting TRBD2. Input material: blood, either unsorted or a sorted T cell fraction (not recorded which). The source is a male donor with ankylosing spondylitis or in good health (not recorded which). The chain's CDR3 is CATSRNRDYDTDTQYF. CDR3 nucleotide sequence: TGTGCCACCAGCAGAAACCGGGACTACGACACAGATACGCAGTATTTT.